This note documents a single TCR beta chain sequence. The sample has other DNA sequences that encode this CDR3 too. These data are taken from a study of shared clonotypes between healthy human individuals. Libraries were prepared by immunoSEQ multiplex PCR; TCRdb keeps only in-frame clonotypes and omits some of them. The sample yields 2,500,000 or so clones, roughly nine tenths seen once. The donors, healthy adults who were HIV-negative, had experienced no recent acute infections or vaccinations. This sequence originates from a man aged 18 to 35 in good health. The material sequenced was naive CD4+ T cells sorted from blood. Subset here: CD45RA+ positively selected.

CDR3 sequence: CASSQDRSTDTQYF. For the CDR3, the DNA is TGCGCCAGCAGCCAGGACAGGTCCACAGATACGCAGTATTTT. This rearrangement joins TRBV5-1 to TRBJ2-3; 7 nucleotides align to TRBD1. Looked up from germline, CDR1 is SGHRS and CDR2 is YFSETQ. This CDR3 is 14 amino acids long. Germline trimming cut 4 bases from V and 2 bases from J; bases unmatched to any gene: 4.